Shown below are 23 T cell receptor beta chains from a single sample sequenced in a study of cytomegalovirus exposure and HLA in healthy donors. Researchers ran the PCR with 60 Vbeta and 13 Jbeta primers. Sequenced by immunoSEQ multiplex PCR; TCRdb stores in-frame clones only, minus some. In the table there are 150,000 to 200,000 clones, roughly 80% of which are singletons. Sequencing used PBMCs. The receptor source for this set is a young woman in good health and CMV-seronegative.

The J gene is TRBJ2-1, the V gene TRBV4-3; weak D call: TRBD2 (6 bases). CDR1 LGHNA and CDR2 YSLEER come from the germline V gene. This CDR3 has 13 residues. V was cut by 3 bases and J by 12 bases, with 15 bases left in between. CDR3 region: CASSQSEGFGQFF. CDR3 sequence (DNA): TGCGCCAGCAGCCAGTCGGAGGGGTTTGGGCAGTTCTTC.

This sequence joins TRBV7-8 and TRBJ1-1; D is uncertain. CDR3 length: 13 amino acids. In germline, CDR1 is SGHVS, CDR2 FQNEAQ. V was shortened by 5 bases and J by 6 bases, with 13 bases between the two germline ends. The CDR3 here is CASSPRVAPEAFF. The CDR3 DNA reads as TGTGCCAGCAGCCCCCGTGTGGCTCCTGAAGCTTTCTTT.

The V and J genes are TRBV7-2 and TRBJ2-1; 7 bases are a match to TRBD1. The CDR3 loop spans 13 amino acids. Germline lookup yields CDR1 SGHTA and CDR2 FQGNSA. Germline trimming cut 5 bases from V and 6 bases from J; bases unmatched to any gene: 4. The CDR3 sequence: CASSPHRGNEQFF. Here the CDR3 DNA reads TGTGCCAGCAGCCCCCACAGGGGCAATGAGCAGTTCTTC.

The CDR3 coding sequence is TGTGCCAGCAGTTTATCCAGCGGGAGAGCCTACGAGCAGTACGTC. This encodes CASSLSSGRAYEQYV. V is TRBV27 and J is TRBJ2-7; 8 bases line up with TRBD2. Looked up from germline, CDR1 is MNHEY and CDR2 is SMNVEV (reference sequence). The J segment lost 2 bases and the V segment lost 0 bases, leaving 3 bases of the junction unmatched. This CDR3 is 15 amino acids long.

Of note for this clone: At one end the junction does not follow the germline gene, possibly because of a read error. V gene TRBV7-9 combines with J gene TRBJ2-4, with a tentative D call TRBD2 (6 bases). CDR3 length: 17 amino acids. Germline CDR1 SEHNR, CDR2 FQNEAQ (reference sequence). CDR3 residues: CSSSLAEGRRVKNIQYF. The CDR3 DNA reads TGTTCCAGCAGCTTAGCGGAAGGTCGCCGGGTCAAAAACATTCAGTACTTC.

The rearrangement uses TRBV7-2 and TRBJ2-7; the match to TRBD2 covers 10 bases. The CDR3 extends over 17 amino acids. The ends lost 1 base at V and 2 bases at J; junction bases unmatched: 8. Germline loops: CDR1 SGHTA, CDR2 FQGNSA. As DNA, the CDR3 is TGTGCCAGCAGCTTAGTAGAGGGGCTAGCGGGGGCCTACGAGCAGTACTTC. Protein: CASSLVEGLAGAYEQYF.

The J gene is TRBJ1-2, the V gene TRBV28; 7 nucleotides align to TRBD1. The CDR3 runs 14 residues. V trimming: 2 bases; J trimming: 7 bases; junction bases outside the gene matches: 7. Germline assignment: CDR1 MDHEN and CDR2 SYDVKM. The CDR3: CASSLKVGGAGYTF. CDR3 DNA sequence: TGTGCCAGCAGTTTAAAAGTAGGGGGCGCTGGCTACACCTTC.

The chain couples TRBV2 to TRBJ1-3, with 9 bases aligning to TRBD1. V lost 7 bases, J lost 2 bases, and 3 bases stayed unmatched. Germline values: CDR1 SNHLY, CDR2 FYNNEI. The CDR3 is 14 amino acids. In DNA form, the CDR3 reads TGTGCCAGCACCCGGGACAGGGCTGGAAACACCATATATTTT. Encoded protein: CASTRDRAGNTIYF.

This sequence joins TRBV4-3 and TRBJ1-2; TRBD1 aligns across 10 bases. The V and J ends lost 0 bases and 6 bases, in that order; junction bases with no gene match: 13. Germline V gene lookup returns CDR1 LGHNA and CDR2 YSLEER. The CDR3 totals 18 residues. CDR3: CASSQERRGLGTGDGYTF. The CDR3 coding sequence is TGCGCCAGCAGCCAAGAGAGGCGGGGTCTTGGGACAGGGGATGGCTACACCTTC.

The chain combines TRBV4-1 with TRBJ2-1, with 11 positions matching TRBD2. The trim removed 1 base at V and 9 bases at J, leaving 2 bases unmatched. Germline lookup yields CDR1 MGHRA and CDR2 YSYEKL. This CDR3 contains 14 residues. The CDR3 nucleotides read TGCGCCAGCAGCCAAGGTAGCGGGAGGGGTGAGCAGTTCTTC. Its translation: CASSQGSGRGEQFF.

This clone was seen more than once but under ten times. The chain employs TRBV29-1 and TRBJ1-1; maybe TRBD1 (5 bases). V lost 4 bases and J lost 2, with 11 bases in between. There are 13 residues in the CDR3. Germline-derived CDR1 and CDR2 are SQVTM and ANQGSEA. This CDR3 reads CSVGDGTNTEAFF. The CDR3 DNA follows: TGCAGCGTTGGGGACGGGACTAACACTGAAGCTTTCTTT.

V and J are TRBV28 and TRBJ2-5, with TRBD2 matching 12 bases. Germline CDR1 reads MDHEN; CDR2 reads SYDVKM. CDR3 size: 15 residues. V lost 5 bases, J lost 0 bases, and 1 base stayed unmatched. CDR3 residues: CASSTSGRYQETQYF. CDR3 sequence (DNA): TGTGCCAGCAGTACTAGCGGGAGGTACCAAGAGACCCAGTACTTC.

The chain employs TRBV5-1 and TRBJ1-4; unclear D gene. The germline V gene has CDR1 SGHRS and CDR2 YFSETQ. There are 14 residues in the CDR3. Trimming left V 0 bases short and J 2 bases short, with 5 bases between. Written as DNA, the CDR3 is TGCGCCAGCAGCTTGGGAGTCACTAATGAAAAACTGTTTTTT. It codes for CASSLGVTNEKLFF.

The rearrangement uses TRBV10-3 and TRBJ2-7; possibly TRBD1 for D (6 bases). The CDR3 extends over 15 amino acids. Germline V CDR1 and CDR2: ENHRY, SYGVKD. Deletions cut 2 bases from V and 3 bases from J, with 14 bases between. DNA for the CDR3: TGTGCCATCAGTGAGGACAGGCCAAATTTCTACGAGCAGTACTTC. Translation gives CAISEDRPNFYEQYF.

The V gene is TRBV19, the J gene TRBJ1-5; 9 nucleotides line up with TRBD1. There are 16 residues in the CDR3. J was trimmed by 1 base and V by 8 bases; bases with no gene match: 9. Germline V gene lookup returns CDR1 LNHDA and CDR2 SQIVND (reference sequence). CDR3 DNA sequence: TGTGCCAGTTCACAGGGGGCAAGGAGGAGCAATCAGCCCCAGCATTTT. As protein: CASSQGARRSNQPQHF.

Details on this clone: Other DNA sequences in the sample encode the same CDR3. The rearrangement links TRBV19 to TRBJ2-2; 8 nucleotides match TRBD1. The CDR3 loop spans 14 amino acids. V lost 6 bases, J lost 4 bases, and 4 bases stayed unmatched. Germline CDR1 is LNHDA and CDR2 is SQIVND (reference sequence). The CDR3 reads CASSGQGITGELFF. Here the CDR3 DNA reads TGTGCCAGTAGCGGACAGGGTATCACCGGGGAGCTGTTTTTT. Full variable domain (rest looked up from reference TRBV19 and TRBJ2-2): DGGITQSPKYLFRKEGQNVTLSCEQNLNHDAMYWYRQDPGQGLRLIYYSQIVNDFQKGDIAEGYSVSREKKESFPLTVTSAQKNPTAFYLCASSGQGITGELFFGEGSRLTVL.

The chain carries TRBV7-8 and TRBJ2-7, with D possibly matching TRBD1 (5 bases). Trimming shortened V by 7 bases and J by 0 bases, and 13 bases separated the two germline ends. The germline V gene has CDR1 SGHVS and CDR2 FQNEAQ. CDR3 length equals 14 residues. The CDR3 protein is CASTLQVPSYEQYF. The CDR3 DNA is TGTGCCAGCACCCTACAGGTACCCTCCTACGAGCAGTACTTC.

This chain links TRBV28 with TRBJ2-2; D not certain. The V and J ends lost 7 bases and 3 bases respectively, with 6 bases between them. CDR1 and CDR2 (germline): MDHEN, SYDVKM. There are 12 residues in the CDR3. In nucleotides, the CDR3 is TGTGCCAGCATTAGTGACACCGGGGAGCTGTTTTTT. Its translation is CASISDTGELFF.

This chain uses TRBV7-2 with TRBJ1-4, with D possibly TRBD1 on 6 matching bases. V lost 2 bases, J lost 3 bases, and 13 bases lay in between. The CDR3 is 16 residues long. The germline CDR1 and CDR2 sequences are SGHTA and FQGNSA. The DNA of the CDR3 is TGTGCCAGCAGCTTACGGGGGGGGGCGGCTAATGAAAAACTGTTTTTT. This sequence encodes CASSLRGGAANEKLFF.

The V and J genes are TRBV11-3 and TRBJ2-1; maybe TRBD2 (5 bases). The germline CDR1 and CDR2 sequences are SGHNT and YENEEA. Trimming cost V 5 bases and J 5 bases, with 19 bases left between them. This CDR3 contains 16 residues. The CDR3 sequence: CASSHRVVGADNEQFF. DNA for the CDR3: TGTGCCAGCAGCCACCGGGTGGTGGGAGCAGACAATGAGCAGTTCTTC. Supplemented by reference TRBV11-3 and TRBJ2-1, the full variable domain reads EAGVVQSPRYKIIEKKQPVAFWCNPISGHNTLYWYLQNLGQGPELLIRYENEEAVDDSQLPKDRFSAERLKGVDSTLKIQPAELGDSAVYLCASSHRVVGADNEQFFGPGTRLTVL.

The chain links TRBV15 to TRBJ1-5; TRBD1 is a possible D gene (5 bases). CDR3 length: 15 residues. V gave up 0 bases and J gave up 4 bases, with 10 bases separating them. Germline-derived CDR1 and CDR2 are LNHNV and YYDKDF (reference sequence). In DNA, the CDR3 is TGTGCCACCAGCAGAGAGGGACTGGGGAATCAGCCCCAGCATTTT. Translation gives CATSREGLGNQPQHF.

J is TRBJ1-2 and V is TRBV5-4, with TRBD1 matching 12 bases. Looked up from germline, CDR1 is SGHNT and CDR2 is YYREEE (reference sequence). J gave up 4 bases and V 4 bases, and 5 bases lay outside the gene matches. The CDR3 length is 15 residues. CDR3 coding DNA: TGTGCCAGCAGCGGCGGGACAGGGGGCGGCTATGGCTACACCTTC. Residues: CASSGGTGGGYGYTF.

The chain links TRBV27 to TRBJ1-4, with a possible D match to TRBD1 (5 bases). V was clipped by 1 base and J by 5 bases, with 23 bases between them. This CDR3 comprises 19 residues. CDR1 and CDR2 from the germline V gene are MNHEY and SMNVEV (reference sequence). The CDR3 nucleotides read TGTGCCAGCAGTTTATTTTCGTTGGATCAGGGAGGTGAAAATGAAAAACTGTTTTTT. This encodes CASSLFSLDQGGENEKLFF.